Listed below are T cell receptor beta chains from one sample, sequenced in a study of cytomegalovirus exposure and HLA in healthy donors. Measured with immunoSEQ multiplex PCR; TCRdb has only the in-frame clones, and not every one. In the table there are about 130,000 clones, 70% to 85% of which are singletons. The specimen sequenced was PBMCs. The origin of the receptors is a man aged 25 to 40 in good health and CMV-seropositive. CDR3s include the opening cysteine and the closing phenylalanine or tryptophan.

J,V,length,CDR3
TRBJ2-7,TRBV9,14,CASSVQGQAYEQYF
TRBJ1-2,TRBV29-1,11,CSVEQGNGYTF
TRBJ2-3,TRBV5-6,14,CASSLIKGQDTQYF
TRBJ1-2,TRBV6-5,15,CASSYSAGSNYGYTF
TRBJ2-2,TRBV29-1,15,CSGKGDTKNTGELFF
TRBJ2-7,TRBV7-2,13,CASSLGGDYEQYF
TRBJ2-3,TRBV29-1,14,CSVLGGSGADTQYF
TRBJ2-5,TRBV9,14,CASSVDPGGETQYF
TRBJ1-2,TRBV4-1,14,CASSPETGYYGYTF
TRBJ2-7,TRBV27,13,CASRAGGANEQYF
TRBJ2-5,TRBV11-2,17,CASSLERWLAPQETQYF
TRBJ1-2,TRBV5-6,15,CASGLGGVANYGYTF
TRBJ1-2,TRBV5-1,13,CASSLGRLYGYTF
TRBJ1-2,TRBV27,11,CATPGGNGYTF
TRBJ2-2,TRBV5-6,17,CASSYWEGRQRGRELFF
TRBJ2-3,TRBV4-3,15,CASSQDPSGTDTQYF
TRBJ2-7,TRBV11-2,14,CASSLAPDNYEQYF
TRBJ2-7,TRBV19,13,CASRGRGRHEQYF
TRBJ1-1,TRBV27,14,CASSFNDRVTEAFF
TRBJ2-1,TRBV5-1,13,CASSIQGGNEQFF
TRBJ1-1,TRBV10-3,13,CAIRSGQGAEAFF
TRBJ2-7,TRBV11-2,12,CASSLVFREEYF
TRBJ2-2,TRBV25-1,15,CASSKKDRASGELFF
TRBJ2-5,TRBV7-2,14,CASSLGRGQETQYF
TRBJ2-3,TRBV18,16,CASSPLAGGSTDTQYF
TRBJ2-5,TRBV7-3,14,CASSWGAGDETQYF
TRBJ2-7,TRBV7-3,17,CASSSPLTGPQMAEQYF
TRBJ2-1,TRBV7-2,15,CASSLRREPYNEQFF
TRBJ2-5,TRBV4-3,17,CASSQGTSGPGGETQYF
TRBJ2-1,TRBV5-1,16,CASSLAGGGVYNEQFF
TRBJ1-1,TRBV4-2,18,CASSQDADRGRLNTEAFF
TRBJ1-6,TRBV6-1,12,CASKGAGSPLHF
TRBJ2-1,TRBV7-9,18,CASSLPNPWRGGYNEQFF
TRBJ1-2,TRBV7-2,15,CASSYLPGGNYGYTF
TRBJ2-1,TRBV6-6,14,CASSYIHGGNEQFF
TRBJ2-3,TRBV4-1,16,CASSQGASGRIDTQYF
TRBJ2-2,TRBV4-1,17,CASSPGTSGVNTGELFF
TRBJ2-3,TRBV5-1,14,CASSSSSYTDTQYF
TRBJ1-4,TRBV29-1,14,CSADTAGPNEKLFF
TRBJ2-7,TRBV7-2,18,CASSLVSSGSALSYEQYF
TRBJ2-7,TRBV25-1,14,CASSKEIDMAEQYF
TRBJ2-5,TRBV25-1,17,CASSEYNRAEAQETQYF
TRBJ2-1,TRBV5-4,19,CASSIASGRAPSLHNEQFF
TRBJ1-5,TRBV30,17,CAWSVGQGPYSNQPQHF
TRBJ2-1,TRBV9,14,CASSDPDRGREQFF
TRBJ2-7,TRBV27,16,CASSLSPQGIHYEQYF
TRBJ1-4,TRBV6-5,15,CASRLQPRGNEKLFF
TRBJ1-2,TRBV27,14,CASSWGGSNYGYTF
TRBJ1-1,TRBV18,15,CASSPGGDRNTEAFF